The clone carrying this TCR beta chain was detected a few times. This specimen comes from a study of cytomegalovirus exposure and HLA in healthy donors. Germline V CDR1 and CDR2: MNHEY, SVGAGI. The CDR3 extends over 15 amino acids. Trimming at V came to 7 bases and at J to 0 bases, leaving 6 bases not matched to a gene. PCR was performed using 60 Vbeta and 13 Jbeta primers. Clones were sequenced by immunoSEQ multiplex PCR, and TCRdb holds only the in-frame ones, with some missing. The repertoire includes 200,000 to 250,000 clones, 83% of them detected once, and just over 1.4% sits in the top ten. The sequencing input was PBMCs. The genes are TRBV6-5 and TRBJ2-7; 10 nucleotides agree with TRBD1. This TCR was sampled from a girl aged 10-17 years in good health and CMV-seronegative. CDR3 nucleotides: TGTGCCAGCAAGAATAGGGACAGGGGCTCCTACGAGCAGTACTTC. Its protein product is CASKNRDRGSYEQYF.